Listed below are T cell receptor beta chains from one sample, sequenced in a study of blood T cell repertoires in COVID-19. The table came from immunoSEQ multiplex PCR; TCRdb's copy has only in-frame clones and leaves some out. This sample yields about 49,000 clones, of which 75% to 90% are seen a single time; around 2.2% belongs to the top ten. The sequencing sample was made of peripheral blood. The receptors here all came from a woman older than 75 with COVID-19, enrolled during active disease. The CDR3 runs from the conserved cysteine through the conserved F or W. A D gene is named only where the DNA matches it firmly. Clone size is given for some rows only: seen once, a few or many times, or a class if the clone is expanded.

size	D	J	V	CDR3	DNA
-	-	TRBJ2-1	TRBV18	CASSPPTYNEQFF	TGTGCCAGCTCACCGCCTACTTACAATGAGCAGTTCTTC
-	TRBD2	TRBJ2-3	TRBV7-3	CASSLTASGGATDTQYF	TGTGCCAGCAGCTTAACCGCTAGCGGGGGGGCAACAGATACGCAGTATTTT
once	TRBD2	TRBJ2-3	TRBV5-1	CASSRWTSGGPSTDTQYF	TGCGCCAGCAGCCGCTGGACTAGCGGGGGACCTAGCACAGATACGCAGTATTTT
-	-	TRBJ1-3	TRBV27	CASSFSSPSQGGGNTIYF	TGTGCCAGCAGTTTTAGTAGTCCCTCGCAGGGAGGCGGGAACACCATATATTTT
-	TRBD1	TRBJ2-7	TRBV19	CASSTQGDSYEQYF	TGTGCCAGTAGTACACAGGGGGACTCCTACGAGCAGTACTTC
-	-	TRBJ2-3	TRBV5-4	CASSSSVGVSTDTQYF	TGTGCCAGCAGCTCGTCGGTAGGGGTGAGCACAGATACGCAGTATTTT
once	-	TRBJ1-3	TRBV27	CASGSAAGNTIYF	TGTGCCAGCGGATCGGCGGCCGGAAACACCATATATTTT
-	TRBD1	TRBJ1-4	TRBV5-1	CASSLGQGLNEKLFF	TGCGCCAGCAGCTTGGGACAGGGTCTAAACGAAAAACTGTTTTTT
-	-	TRBJ2-4	TRBV15	CATSRDGSGTDIQYF	TGTGCCACCAGCAGAGATGGTAGCGGGACAGACATTCAGTACTTC
-	TRBD1	TRBJ2-3	TRBV18	CASSLYRTGTDTQYF	TGTGCCAGCTCACTCTACCGGACAGGGACAGATACGCAGTATTTT
-	-	TRBJ1-2	TRBV28	CASSLSVGQGFGGYTF	TGTGCCAGCAGTTTATCGGTTGGGCAGGGGTTTGGTGGCTACACCTTC
once	-	TRBJ2-3	TRBV18	CASSQRATDTQYF	TGTGCCAGCTCACAGAGGGCCACAGATACGCAGTATTTT
-	TRBD2	TRBJ2-2	TRBV20-1	CSAGGLAVNTGELFF	TGCAGTGCTGGTGGACTAGCGGTGAACACCGGGGAGCTGTTTTTT
-	TRBD1	TRBJ2-1	TRBV7-2	CASSSGTGYDEQFF	TGTGCCAGCAGCTCCGGGACAGGGTATGATGAGCAGTTCTTC
-	TRBD1	TRBJ1-2	TRBV6-5	CASSYSSTGTNYGYTF	TGTGCCAGCAGTTACTCTTCGACAGGGACTAACTATGGCTACACCTTC
-	-	TRBJ2-4	TRBV19	CASSIWGEAKNIQYF	TGTGCCAGTAGTATTTGGGGGGAAGCCAAAAACATTCAGTACTTC
-	TRBD2	TRBJ2-1	TRBV5-1	CASSLGTSGGQNEQFF	TGCGCCAGCAGCTTGGGGACTAGCGGGGGGCAAAATGAGCAGTTCTTC
-	TRBD2	TRBJ2-1	TRBV7-3	CASSLTGAGATGEQFF	TGTGCCAGCAGCTTAACTGGAGCGGGGGCAACCGGGGAGCAGTTCTTC
-	-	TRBJ1-2	TRBV21-1	CASRTGVIGSGGNYGYTF	TGTGCCAGCAGGACAGGGGTAATAGGCTCAGGGGGTAACTATGGCTACACCTTC
-	TRBD1	TRBJ1-1	TRBV5-1	CASSLTQGAGNTEAFF	TGCGCCAGCAGCTTGACCCAGGGGGCCGGGAACACTGAAGCTTTCTTT